The 32 T cell receptor beta chains listed next were all sequenced from one sample in a study of CD8+ T cells in alopecia areata. Treatment noted: oral pan-JAK inhibitor, 5-10 mg twice daily. Extracted RNA was reverse transcribed into cDNA, the sequencing template. Sequencing used immunoSEQ multiplex PCR; TCRdb keeps in-frame clones, though not all of them. The profile shows about 160,000 clones, about two thirds of them singletons. The sequencing used CD4+ T cells sorted from blood, collected at week 4, from a patient treated with tofacitinib. Receptors were obtained from a human donor with alopecia areata.

The CDR3 nucleotides are TGCAGCGTTGAAAGGGACAGGCCAGATACGCAGTATTTT. This encodes CSVERDRPDTQYF. The rearrangement links TRBV29-1 to TRBJ2-3; 8 positions agree with TRBD1. The CDR3 is 13 residues long. V lost 2 bases, J lost 4 bases, and 2 bases stayed unmatched. Germline CDR1 is SQVTM and CDR2 is ANQGSEA.

CDR3 nucleotides: TGCGCCAGCAGCCATGGGCCAAGCGGGGTTTCACCCCTCCACTTT. Amino acid sequence: CASSHGPSGVSPLHF. This rearrangement joins TRBV4-3 to TRBJ1-6; unclear D gene. V lost 3 bases and J 9 bases, leaving 15 bases between the germline ends. The CDR3 is made up of 15 amino acids. Germline CDR1 reads LGHNA; CDR2 reads YSLEER.

The chain joins TRBV5-1 to TRBJ2-3, with TRBD1 as a possible D gene (5 bases). The CDR3 is made up of 14 amino acids. V lost 4 bases, J lost 1 base, and 10 bases lay in between. Germline V gene lookup returns CDR1 SGHRS and CDR2 YFSETQ. Written as DNA, the CDR3 is TGCGCCAGCAGCGTAAGGGGTGGCACAGATACGCAGTATTTT. Translated: CASSVRGGTDTQYF.

V gene TRBV29-1 combines with J gene TRBJ1-2, with D possibly matching TRBD1 (5 bases). Germline assignment: CDR1 SQVTM and CDR2 ANQGSEA. The CDR3 is 13 amino acids. Trimming stripped 1 base from V and 4 bases from J, with 10 bases between. The DNA for the CDR3 is TGCAGCGTTGAAGGGCTTGGGGGCTATGGCTACACCTTC. Translation gives CSVEGLGGYGYTF.

The chain couples TRBV6-5 to TRBJ2-7; D gene uncertain. The V and J ends lost 6 bases and 2 bases respectively, with 8 bases between them. The germline gives CDR1 MNHEY, CDR2 SVGAGI. The CDR3 covers 12 residues. Written as DNA, the CDR3 is TGTGCCAGCAGCATGACTCCCTACGAGCAGTACTTC. This encodes CASSMTPYEQYF.

The chain links TRBV2 to TRBJ2-3; D remains unclear. Germline CDR1 is SNHLY and CDR2 is FYNNEI. V shed 7 bases and J shed 2 bases, with 4 bases lying between them. This CDR3 has 11 residues. Here the CDR3 DNA reads TGTGCCAGCATCATCACAGATACGCAGTATTTT. It encodes CASIITDTQYF.

The gene calls are TRBV29-1 and TRBJ2-1; D gene ambiguous. Germline CDR1 and CDR2: SQVTM and ANQGSEA. CDR3 length: 13 residues. The V and J ends lost 5 bases and 0 bases respectively, with 8 bases between them. In DNA form, the CDR3 reads TGCAGCGTTCCAGGATTCTCCTACAATGAGCAGTTCTTC. This gives the protein CSVPGFSYNEQFF.

The V and J genes are TRBV30 and TRBJ2-3; D perhaps matches TRBD2 (5 bases). The V gene's germline CDR1 is GTSNPN and CDR2 SVGIG (reference sequence). Trimming shortened V by 0 bases and J by 0 bases, and 10 bases separated the two germline ends. The CDR3 extends over 15 amino acids. CDR3: CAWSVRLASTDTQYF. The CDR3 DNA is TGTGCCTGGAGTGTACGTCTAGCTAGCACAGATACGCAGTATTTT. Together with reference TRBV30 and TRBJ2-3, the CDR3 gives the full variable domain: SQTIHQWPATLVQPVGSPLSLECTVEGTSNPNLYWYRQAAGRGLQLLFYSVGIGQISSEVPQNLSASRPQDRQFILSSKKLLLSDSGFYLCAWSVRLASTDTQYFGPGTRLTVL.

This clone was seen a handful of times. This chain joins TRBV7-8 and TRBJ1-1; tentatively, D is TRBD1 (5 bases). V was trimmed by 2 bases and J by 6 bases, leaving 10 bases between them. The germline V gene encodes CDR1 SGHVS and CDR2 FQNEAQ. CDR3 length: 13 residues. This chain's CDR3 is CASSLRRGAEAFF. DNA of the CDR3: TGTGCCAGCAGCTTACGGCGGGGGGCTGAAGCTTTCTTT.

This clone was seen a handful of times. J is TRBJ2-3 and V is TRBV30; no clear D. The CDR3 is made up of 12 amino acids. Germline V gives CDR1 GTSNPN, CDR2 SVGIG (reference sequence). V was pared by 4 bases and J by 1 base, with 6 bases between. CDR3 amino acids: CAWKAGTDTQYF. The CDR3 nucleotides are TGTGCCTGGAAGGCGGGCACAGATACGCAGTATTTT. Drawing the rest from reference TRBV30 and TRBJ2-3, the complete variable domain is SQTIHQWPATLVQPVGSPLSLECTVEGTSNPNLYWYRQAAGRGLQLLFYSVGIGQISSEVPQNLSASRPQDRQFILSSKKLLLSDSGFYLCAWKAGTDTQYFGPGTRLTVL.

The J gene is TRBJ1-1, the V gene TRBV29-1; the D gene is possibly TRBD1 (5 bases). V was shortened by 4 bases and J by 3 bases, with 12 bases between the two germline ends. The germline V gene encodes CDR1 SQVTM and CDR2 ANQGSEA. The CDR3 loop spans 13 amino acids. This chain's CDR3 is CSVGRGKDTEAFF. DNA for the CDR3: TGCAGCGTTGGTAGGGGAAAGGACACTGAAGCTTTCTTT.

The chain combines TRBV6-5 with TRBJ2-7, with D uncertain. The V gene's germline CDR1 is MNHEY and CDR2 SVGAGI. The CDR3 is 15 amino acids. The V and J ends lost 6 bases and 0 bases respectively, with 15 bases between them. For the CDR3, the DNA is TGTGCCAGCAGGACCCGGACCCTAGGCTCCTACGAGCAGTACTTC. It translates to CASRTRTLGSYEQYF.

The CDR3 protein is CAISEGQYEQYF. Written as DNA, the CDR3 is TGTGCCATCAGTGAAGGGCAGTACGAGCAGTACTTC. This chain uses TRBV10-3 with TRBJ2-7; D not resolved. Trimming removed 3 bases from V and 4 bases from J, with 7 bases in between. CDR3 length equals 12 residues. The germline V gene has CDR1 ENHRY and CDR2 SYGVKD.

The chain carries TRBV11-2 and TRBJ1-6; D not certain. Germline CDR1 and CDR2: SGHAT and FQNNGV. V was shortened by 6 bases and J by 8 bases, with 11 bases between the two germline ends. The CDR3 spans 13 residues. The CDR3 region is CASRRVGDSPLHF. As DNA, the CDR3 is TGTGCCAGCAGAAGGGTGGGCGATTCACCCCTCCACTTT.

The chain employs TRBV15 and TRBJ1-1, with TRBD1 as a possible D gene (6 bases). V dropped 0 bases and J dropped 1 base, with 12 bases sitting between them. The CDR3 runs 16 residues. Per germline, CDR1 LNHNV and CDR2 YYDKDF (reference sequence). CDR3: CATSRDYTGSNTEAFF. CDR3 nucleotide sequence: TGTGCCACCAGCAGAGATTATACAGGGTCGAACACTGAAGCTTTCTTT.

The gene calls are TRBV30 and TRBJ2-5; 15 positions agree with TRBD2. J was trimmed by 4 bases and V by 3 bases; bases with no gene match: 3. Germline V gene lookup returns CDR1 GTSNPN and CDR2 SVGIG (reference sequence). The CDR3 runs 15 residues. The CDR3 loop is CAWSRGLAGGETQYF. CDR3 nucleotide sequence: TGTGCCTGGAGCAGGGGACTAGCGGGGGGAGAGACCCAGTACTTC.

Concerning this clone: At the DNA level, this CDR3 is encoded by other sequences in the same sample as well. The chain links TRBV30 to TRBJ1-5; tentative D call: TRBD1 (6 bases). Per the germline V gene, CDR1 is GTSNPN and CDR2 is SVGIG (reference sequence). This CDR3 is 13 amino acids long. V lost 5 bases and J lost 4, with 12 bases in between. CDR3 loop: CAWSGQPNQPQHF. CDR3 in DNA: TGTGCCTGGTCGGGACAACCTAATCAGCCCCAGCATTTT.

A few counts support this clone. The rearrangement joins TRBV30 to TRBJ2-7; a weak D match, TRBD1 (6 bases). Deletions cut 2 bases from V and 10 bases from J, with 15 bases between. Per germline, CDR1 GTSNPN and CDR2 SVGIG (reference sequence). This CDR3 is built from 12 residues. Here the CDR3 reads CAWSLTQGKQYF. In DNA form, the CDR3 reads TGTGCCTGGAGTTTGACACAGGGAAAACAGTACTTC.

The sample holds one count of this clone. The chain has TRBV5-1 and TRBJ2-5; either TRBD1 or TRBD2 may supply D (5 bases each). This CDR3 has 18 residues. Germline loops: CDR1 SGHRS, CDR2 YFSETQ. Trimming removed 0 bases at V and 3 bases at J, with 21 bases between. The DNA of the CDR3 is TGCGCCAGCAGCTTGGCAGGGTGGGGAGCTCCCTTCGAAGAGACCCAGTACTTC. This codes for CASSLAGWGAPFEETQYF. The variable domain in full, completed from reference TRBV5-1 and TRBJ2-5, reads KAGVTQTPRYLIKTRGQQVTLSCSPISGHRSVSWYQQTPGQGLQFLFEYFSETQRNKGNFPGRFSGRQFSNSRSEMNVSTLELGDSALYLCASSLAGWGAPFEETQYFGPGTRLLVL.

The CDR3 spells CASSLYGGGDEQYF. In DNA, the CDR3 is TGTGCCAGCAGCTTATACGGGGGCGGGGACGAGCAGTACTTC. The chain carries TRBV7-2 and TRBJ2-7; D may correspond to TRBD1 or TRBD2 (6 bases each). This CDR3 has 14 amino acids. The V gene lost 2 bases and the J gene lost 5 bases, with 13 bases spanning the gap. Germline V gene data show CDR1 as SGHTA and CDR2 as FQGNSA.

The chain carries TRBV2 and TRBJ2-7; D might be TRBD1 (6 bases). The CDR3 spans 13 residues. Germline assignment: CDR1 SNHLY and CDR2 FYNNEI. The V gene lost 8 bases and the J gene lost 2 bases, with 13 bases spanning the gap. The CDR3 DNA reads TGTGCCAGCGGGGAACAGGGAGCCTACGAGCAGTACTTC. This sequence encodes CASGEQGAYEQYF.

The chain has TRBV30 and TRBJ1-2; D is perhaps TRBD1 (6 bases). Trimming took off 1 base at V and 2 bases at J, with 14 bases between the two ends. Germline V CDR1 and CDR2: GTSNPN, SVGIG (reference sequence). This CDR3 has 15 residues. The CDR3 region has the DNA TGTGCCTGGAGTGCGGCCGGGACACAGAACTATGGCTACACCTTC. Its protein is CAWSAAGTQNYGYTF. Variable domain in full (rest from reference TRBV30 and TRBJ1-2): SQTIHQWPATLVQPVGSPLSLECTVEGTSNPNLYWYRQAAGRGLQLLFYSVGIGQISSEVPQNLSASRPQDRQFILSSKKLLLSDSGFYLCAWSAAGTQNYGYTFGSGTRLTVV.

This clone was counted a few times. Within the sample, other DNA sequences also encode this same CDR3. The chain uses TRBV5-1 and TRBJ2-7; D uncertain. The length of the CDR3 is 11 residues. V shed 4 bases and J shed 3 bases, with 5 bases lying between them. CDR1 is SGHRS, CDR2 YFSETQ, per germline. For the CDR3, the DNA is TGCGCCAGCAGCCTGGGCTACGAGCAGTACTTC. Amino acid sequence: CASSLGYEQYF.

The V gene is TRBV27, the J gene TRBJ2-3; 9 bases match TRBD1. The germline V gene encodes CDR1 MNHEY and CDR2 SMNVEV (reference sequence). CDR3 size: 14 residues. V was pared by 7 bases and J by 2 bases, with 4 bases of the junction left unmatched. The CDR3 reads CASTRDRATDTQYF. The CDR3 DNA sequence: TGTGCCAGCACCCGGGACAGGGCCACAGATACGCAGTATTTT.

V usage is TRBV5-4 and J usage is TRBJ1-4; D is unresolved. Germline V lookup: CDR1 SGHNT, CDR2 YYREEE (reference sequence). V was trimmed by 4 bases and J by 7 bases, leaving 14 bases between them. This CDR3 region has 14 residues. CDR3 sequence: CASSRVGEGEKLFF. DNA of the CDR3: TGTGCCAGCAGCCGTGTCGGCGAGGGTGAAAAACTGTTTTTT.

The V gene is TRBV6-1, the J gene TRBJ2-7; 11 bases match TRBD2. In germline, CDR1 is MNHNS, CDR2 SASEGT. The junction had 8 bases not matched to a gene; V was cut back by 4 bases and J by 3 bases. This CDR3 has 16 amino acids. Here the CDR3 reads CASSVLAGANFYEQYF. The CDR3 DNA reads TGTGCCAGCAGTGTACTAGCGGGGGCGAACTTCTACGAGCAGTACTTC.

V usage is TRBV29-1 and J usage is TRBJ1-1; no firm D call. Germline V gives CDR1 SQVTM, CDR2 ANQGSEA. The CDR3 extends over 13 amino acids. V was pared by 3 bases and J by 0 bases, with 8 bases between. CDR3 region: CSVEGSLNTEAFF. The CDR3 DNA sequence: TGCAGCGTTGAGGGTAGTTTGAACACTGAAGCTTTCTTT.

This clone was picked up a small number of times. This chain links TRBV5-1 with TRBJ1-6; tentatively, D is TRBD1 (5 bases). V shed 3 bases and J shed 7 bases, with 14 bases lying between them. This CDR3 has 15 residues. Germline V gene lookup returns CDR1 SGHRS and CDR2 YFSETQ. CDR3: CASSWIRDPNSPLHF. The CDR3 nucleotides read TGCGCCAGCAGCTGGATACGGGACCCCAATTCACCCCTCCACTTT. Combining the CDR3 with reference TRBV5-1 and TRBJ1-6 gives the whole variable domain KAGVTQTPRYLIKTRGQQVTLSCSPISGHRSVSWYQQTPGQGLQFLFEYFSETQRNKGNFPGRFSGRQFSNSRSEMNVSTLELGDSALYLCASSWIRDPNSPLHFGNGTRLTVT.

The table lists this clone with a few counts. The V gene is TRBV30, the J gene TRBJ2-7, with D perhaps matching TRBD2 (6 bases). Trimming cost V 1 base and J 1 base, with 14 bases left between them. CDR1 is GTSNPN, CDR2 SVGIG, per germline (reference sequence). This CDR3 is built from 15 residues. The CDR3 region is CAWSGRDRRSYEQYF. The CDR3 coding sequence is TGTGCCTGGAGTGGGCGGGATAGGCGATCCTACGAGCAGTACTTC.

This clone was seen only a few times. The V call is TRBV11-2, the J call TRBJ2-2, with D perhaps TRBD1 (6 bases). CDR1 SGHAT and CDR2 FQNNGV come from the germline V gene. V was cut by 7 bases and J by 1 base, with 10 bases left in between. CDR3 length: 14 residues. CDR3: CASTPDRNTGELFF. The CDR3 DNA reads TGTGCCAGCACCCCGGACAGGAACACCGGGGAGCTGTTTTTT.

A few counts support this clone. V is TRBV29-1 and J is TRBJ2-7; a possible D gene is TRBD1 (5 bases). V was pared by 1 base and J by 0 bases, with 13 bases between. CDR1 is SQVTM, CDR2 ANQGSEA, per germline. This CDR3 has 15 amino acids. CDR3 residues: CSVEVVQDVSYEQYF. The DNA of the CDR3 is TGCAGCGTTGAAGTAGTACAGGACGTCTCCTACGAGCAGTACTTC.

This chain joins TRBV29-1 and TRBJ2-2; D possibly corresponds to TRBD2 (6 bases). The CDR3 is made up of 15 amino acids. CDR1 is SQVTM and CDR2 is ANQGSEA in the germline V gene. The V end was cut by 4 bases, the J end by 4 bases, with 16 bases between. This chain's CDR3 is CSVGRRGATTGELFF. CDR3 coding DNA: TGCAGCGTTGGCAGACGCGGGGCAACCACCGGGGAGCTGTTTTTT.